One sample yielded the 21 T cell receptor beta chains listed below, sequenced in a study of blood T cell repertoires in COVID-19. The protocol was immunoSEQ multiplex PCR, while the TCRdb copy is restricted to in-frame clones and leaves out a portion. Among roughly 260,000 clones listed, roughly 80% were seen once. Sequenced sample: peripheral blood. The receptors originated from a woman in her 70s with acute or convalescent COVID-19.

This rearrangement joins TRBV6-5 to TRBJ1-1, with D hard to call. V was trimmed by 2 bases and J by 5 bases, leaving 9 bases between them. The CDR3 consists of 13 residues. Germline values: CDR1 MNHEY, CDR2 SVGAGI. The CDR3 nucleotides read TGTGCCAGCAGTTACGATGTGAGAACTGAAGCTTTCTTT. It translates to CASSYDVRTEAFF.

This clone was detected many times. The chain combines TRBV19 with TRBJ2-7; possible D gene TRBD2, 7 bases. Trimming left V 7 bases short and J 5 bases short, with 12 bases between. Germline CDR1 reads LNHDA; CDR2 reads SQIVND (reference sequence). This CDR3 has 12 amino acids. The CDR3 is CASTLGGHEQYF. In nucleotides, the CDR3 is TGTGCCAGTACCCTCGGGGGGCACGAGCAGTACTTC.

The V call is TRBV9, the J call TRBJ1-2; 9 bases map to TRBD1. The CDR3 spans 14 residues. With V trimmed by 2 bases and J by 6 bases, 5 bases remained unmatched. Germline CDR1 reads SGDLS; CDR2 reads YYNGEE. The chain's CDR3 is CASSVDYRGHGYTF. In nucleotides, the CDR3 is TGTGCCAGCAGCGTCGACTACAGGGGGCATGGCTACACCTTC.

To note about this clone: The sample contains more than one DNA sequence encoding this CDR3. The chain recombines TRBV29-1 with TRBJ1-1, with 8 bases that match TRBD1. The CDR3 has 13 residues. CDR1 is SQVTM and CDR2 is ANQGSEA in the germline V gene. V lost 7 bases and J lost 1; bases outside the gene matches: 5. CDR3 nucleotides: TGCAGCGCCACGGGGACAGGGAACACTGAAGCTTTCTTT. It specifies CSATGTGNTEAFF.

V and J are TRBV6-6 and TRBJ1-2, with a weak D call TRBD1 (5 bases). V lost 5 bases and J lost 1, with 14 bases in between. CDR1 is MNHNY and CDR2 is SVGAGI in the germline V gene (reference sequence). The CDR3 covers 15 residues. CDR3 sequence: CASSTSDIHNYGYTF. The CDR3 DNA is TGTGCCAGCAGTACCTCGGACATCCATAACTATGGCTACACCTTC.

Written as DNA, the CDR3 is TGTGCCAGCAGTGCGTCCGACAGGAGGAACCACGAGCAGTACTTC. It yields the protein CASSASDRRNHEQYF. This chain links TRBV27 with TRBJ2-7, with D perhaps matching TRBD1 (6 bases). Germline CDR1 and CDR2: MNHEY and SMNVEV (reference sequence). The CDR3 has 15 amino acids. The V end lost 5 bases, the J end lost 5 bases, and 19 bases lay between the germline ends.

This rearrangement joins TRBV6-2 or TRBV6-3 to TRBJ1-4, with 7 bases lining up with TRBD1. The CDR3 is made up of 14 amino acids. Germline CDR1 reads MNHEY; CDR2 reads SVGEGT. The ends lost 2 bases at V and 8 bases at J; junction bases unmatched: 5. In nucleotides, the CDR3 is TGTGCCAGCAGTTACCCGGACAGGAAGGAAAAACTGTTTTTT. It is translated as CASSYPDRKEKLFF.

V usage is TRBV6-5 and J usage is TRBJ2-5; 9 bases fit TRBD2. J lost 4 bases, V lost 8 bases, and 5 bases had no gene match. Germline CDR1 MNHEY, CDR2 SVGAGI. CDR3 length equals 13 residues. The CDR3 spells CASRASGVETQYF. CDR3 bases: TGTGCCAGCCGGGCTAGCGGGGTAGAGACCCAGTACTTC.

The genes are TRBV28 and TRBJ2-3; TRBD2 is a possible D gene (7 bases). Germline V gives CDR1 MDHEN, CDR2 SYDVKM. This CDR3 spans 17 amino acids. V shed 3 bases and J shed 2 bases, with 18 bases lying between them. The CDR3 DNA sequence: TGTGCCAGCAGTTTCTTCGTGGGGGGGGGCTTCACAGATACGCAGTATTTT. Residues: CASSFFVGGGFTDTQYF.

This chain uses TRBV7-2 with TRBJ2-7, with TRBD1 identical over 7 bases. Germline values: CDR1 SGHTA, CDR2 FQGNSA. This CDR3 has 14 amino acids. J lost 7 bases, V lost 3 bases, and 9 bases had no gene match. The CDR3 is CASSFQTGPGEQYF. CDR3 DNA sequence: TGTGCCAGCAGCTTCCAGACAGGGCCGGGGGAGCAGTACTTC.

The CDR3 spells CASSLLAGGPYEQYF. The CDR3 bases are TGTGCCAGCAGCCTTTTAGCGGGGGGACCCTACGAGCAGTACTTC. V gene TRBV7-9 combines with J gene TRBJ2-7; TRBD2 matches at 10 bases. CDR1 is SEHNR, CDR2 FQNEAQ, per germline (reference sequence). CDR3 size: 15 residues. J lost 2 bases, V lost 5 bases, and 6 bases had no gene match.

The gene calls are TRBV6-5 and TRBJ1-6; D unresolved. V gave up 6 bases and J gave up 7 bases, with 10 bases separating them. Per the germline V gene, CDR1 is MNHEY and CDR2 is SVGAGI. This CDR3 region has 13 residues. CDR3 region: CASRDMSNSPLHF. The CDR3 DNA follows: TGTGCCAGCAGAGATATGAGCAATTCACCCCTCCACTTT.

V is TRBV25-1 and J is TRBJ1-1; TRBD1 aligns across 8 bases. The CDR3 has 15 amino acids. Germline values: CDR1 MGHDK, CDR2 SYGVNS. V lost 8 bases, J lost 0 bases, and 8 bases stayed unmatched. CDR3 DNA: TGTGCCAGCGGACCTACAGGGGGTATGAACACTGAAGCTTTCTTT. Amino acids: CASGPTGGMNTEAFF.

The chain combines TRBV19 with TRBJ2-2; D not resolved. With 1 base removed from V and 1 base from J, the gap between germline ends came to 4 bases. Germline loops: CDR1 LNHDA, CDR2 SQIVND (reference sequence). The CDR3 sequence is 14 residues long. The CDR3 protein is CASSIGENTGELFF. CDR3 nucleotide sequence: TGTGCCAGTAGTATAGGAGAGAACACCGGGGAGCTGTTTTTT.

The genes are TRBV11-2 and TRBJ1-2; a weak D match, TRBD1 (5 bases). The germline CDR1 and CDR2 sequences are SGHAT and FQNNGV. The V gene lost 5 bases and the J gene lost 8 bases, with 12 bases spanning the gap. The CDR3 has 12 residues. The CDR3 DNA is TGTGCCAGCAGCACGGAAGGGGAAGGCTACACCTTC. As protein: CASSTEGEGYTF.

This rearrangement joins TRBV7-2 to TRBJ2-2; D may be TRBD1 (5 bases). Germline assignment: CDR1 SGHTA and CDR2 FQGNSA. The V and J ends lost 5 bases and 5 bases respectively, with 15 bases between them. CDR3 length: 15 residues. The CDR3 nucleotides read TGTGCCAGCAGCCTCCAGGGTCGGGCGACCGGGGAGCTGTTTTTT. Its translation: CASSLQGRATGELFF.

V and J are TRBV5-1 and TRBJ1-2; D gene unclear. The CDR3 is made up of 14 amino acids. V was shortened by 1 base and J by 4 bases, with 11 bases between the two germline ends. CDR1 is SGHRS and CDR2 is YFSETQ in the germline V gene. For the CDR3, the DNA is TGCGCCAGCAGCTTGTGGGCAGCCCTCTATGGCTACACCTTC. Encoded protein: CASSLWAALYGYTF.

V gene TRBV29-1 combines with J gene TRBJ2-1; tentative D call: TRBD2 (6 bases). V was clipped by 6 bases and J by 10 bases, with 22 bases between them. The germline CDR1 and CDR2 sequences are SQVTM and ANQGSEA. The CDR3 is 14 residues long. CDR3 sequence reads: CSVSLNVGGLEQFF. DNA of the CDR3: TGCAGCGTCTCTCTTAATGTGGGGGGACTCGAGCAGTTCTTC.

This chain uses TRBV30 with TRBJ2-2, with 7 nucleotides matching TRBD1. This CDR3 is built from 14 residues. Germline V CDR1 and CDR2: GTSNPN, SVGIG (reference sequence). The trim removed 2 bases at V and 4 bases at J, leaving 4 bases unmatched. The CDR3: CAWSWAGGTGELFF. The CDR3 DNA follows: TGTGCCTGGAGTTGGGCAGGGGGCACCGGGGAGCTGTTTTTT.

J is TRBJ2-2 and V is TRBV6-5, with TRBD1 matching 7 bases. Germline V gene data show CDR1 as MNHEY and CDR2 as SVGAGI. V lost 6 bases and J lost 4; bases outside the gene matches: 5. The CDR3 consists of 14 residues. The chain's CDR3 is CASRPTGLTGELFF. DNA of the CDR3: TGTGCCAGCAGACCGACAGGGCTCACCGGGGAGCTGTTTTTT.

The rearrangement links TRBV23-1 to TRBJ2-4; possibly TRBD2 for D (5 bases). TRBV23-1 is identified as an open reading frame with a role that is uncertain. The V gene lost 7 bases and the J gene lost 0 bases, with 22 bases spanning the gap. There are 18 residues in the CDR3. The CDR3 sequence is CASIIRGWKVGAKNIQYF. The DNA of the CDR3 is TGCGCCAGCATAATACGAGGGTGGAAGGTCGGAGCCAAAAACATTCAGTACTTC.